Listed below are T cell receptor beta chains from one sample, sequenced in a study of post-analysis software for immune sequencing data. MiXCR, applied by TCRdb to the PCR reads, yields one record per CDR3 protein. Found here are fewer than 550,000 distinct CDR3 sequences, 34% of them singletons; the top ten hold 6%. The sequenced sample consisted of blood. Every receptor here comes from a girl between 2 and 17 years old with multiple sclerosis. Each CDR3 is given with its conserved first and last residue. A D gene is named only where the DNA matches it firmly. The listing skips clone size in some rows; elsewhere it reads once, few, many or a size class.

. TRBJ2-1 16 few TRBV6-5 CASSSPPTSSYNEQFF TGTGCCAGCAGTTCCCCTCCGACGAGCTCCTACAATGAGCAGTTCTTC
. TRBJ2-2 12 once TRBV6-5 CASSRLGGELFF TGTGCCAGCAGCCGTCTAGGCGGGGAGCTGTTTTTT
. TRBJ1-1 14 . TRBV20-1 CSANEIQGHTEAFF TGCAGTGCTAACGAGATACAGGGCCACACTGAAGCTTTCTTT
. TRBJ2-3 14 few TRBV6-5 CASTLHRVPDTQYF TGTGCCAGCACCTTACACCGGGTACCAGATACGCAGTATTTT
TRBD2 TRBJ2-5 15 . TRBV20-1 CSPSLASGAQETQYF TGCAGTCCTAGTCTGGCTAGCGGGGCCCAAGAGACCCAGTACTTC
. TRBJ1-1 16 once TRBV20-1 CSARRMQVPMNTEAFF TGCAGTGCTAGACGGATGCAGGTTCCTATGAACACTGAAGCTTTCTTT
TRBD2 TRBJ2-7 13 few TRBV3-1 CASRQTSDDEQYF TGTGCCAGCAGGCAGACTAGCGACGACGAGCAGTACTTC
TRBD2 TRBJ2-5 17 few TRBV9 CASSVAHSGGSQETQYF TGTGCCAGCAGCGTAGCTCATAGCGGGGGGTCCCAAGAGACCCAGTACTTC
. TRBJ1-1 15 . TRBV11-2 CASARRVGPNTEAFF TGTGCCAGCGCTCGCCGGGTTGGTCCGAACACTGAAGCTTTCTTT
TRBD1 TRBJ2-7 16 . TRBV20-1 CSARASGQGASYEQYF TGCAGTGCTAGAGCGTCTGGACAGGGGGCATCCTACGAGCAGTACTTC
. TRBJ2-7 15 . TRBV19 CASSIAAGSSYEQYF TGTGCCAGTAGTATCGCGGCGGGAAGCTCCTACGAGCAGTACTTC
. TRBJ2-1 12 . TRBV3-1 CASSQVNNEQFF TGTGCCAGCAGCCAAGTTAACAATGAGCAGTTCTTC
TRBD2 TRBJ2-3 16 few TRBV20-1 CSARGGTRISTDTQYF TGCAGTGCTAGAGGGGGGACTAGGATTAGCACAGATACGCAGTATTTT
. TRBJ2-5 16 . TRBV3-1 CASSQRVGGGKETQYF TGTGCCAGCAGCCAAAGGGTCGGAGGGGGAAAAGAGACCCAGTACTTC
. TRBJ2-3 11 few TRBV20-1 CSGGIADTQYF TGCAGTGGGGGTATCGCAGATACGCAGTATTTT
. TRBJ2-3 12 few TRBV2 CASTTDLPAQYF TGTGCCAGCACTACGGACCTTCCTGCGCAGTATTTT
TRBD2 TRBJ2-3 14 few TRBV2 CASWRGLGWSTQYF TGTGCCAGTTGGAGGGGACTAGGGTGGAGTACGCAGTATTTT
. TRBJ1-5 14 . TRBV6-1 CATTKTGSNQPRHF TGTGCCACGACTAAGACAGGAAGCAATCAGCCCCGGCATTTT
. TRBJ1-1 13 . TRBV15 CATSRESSGLAFF TGTGCCACCAGCAGAGAAAGTTCTGGGTTGGCTTTCTTT
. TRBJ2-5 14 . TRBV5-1 CASSWLGDQETQYF TGCGCCAGCAGCTGGTTAGGAGACCAAGAGACCCAGTACTTC
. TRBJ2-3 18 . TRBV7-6 CASSFSVHLVKNTDTQYF TGTGCCAGCAGCTTTAGCGTTCACTTAGTGAAAAACACAGATACGCAGTATTTT
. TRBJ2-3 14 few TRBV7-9 CASSLSVSADTQYF TGTGCCAGCAGCTTATCCGTGTCGGCAGATACGCAGTATTTT
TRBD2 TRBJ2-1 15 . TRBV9 CASSVGGGAGNEQFF TGTGCCAGCAGCGTCGGCGGGGGGGCGGGCAATGAGCAGTTCTTC
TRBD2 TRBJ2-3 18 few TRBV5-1 CASSPNRTSGGITDTQYF TGCGCCAGCAGCCCCAACCGGACTAGCGGGGGGATCACAGATACGCAGTATTTT
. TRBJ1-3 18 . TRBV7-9 CASSPGTALMISGNTIYF TGTGCCAGCAGCCCCGGGACTGCCCTAATGATCTCTGGAAACACCATATATTTT
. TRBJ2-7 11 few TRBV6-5 CASSRRDKQYF TGTGCCAGCAGTCGCCGGGACAAGCAGTACTTC
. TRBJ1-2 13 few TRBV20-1 CSAELGQGHGYTF TGCAGTGCTGAACTCGGACAAGGGCATGGCTACACCTTC
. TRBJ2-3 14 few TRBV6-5 CASRTTGNTDTQYF TGTGCCAGCAGAACCACAGGGAACACAGATACGCAGTATTTT
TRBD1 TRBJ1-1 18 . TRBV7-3 CASSLTPGDRLMNTEAFF TGTGCCAGCAGCTTAACGCCTGGGGACAGGCTCATGAACACTGAAGCTTTCTTT